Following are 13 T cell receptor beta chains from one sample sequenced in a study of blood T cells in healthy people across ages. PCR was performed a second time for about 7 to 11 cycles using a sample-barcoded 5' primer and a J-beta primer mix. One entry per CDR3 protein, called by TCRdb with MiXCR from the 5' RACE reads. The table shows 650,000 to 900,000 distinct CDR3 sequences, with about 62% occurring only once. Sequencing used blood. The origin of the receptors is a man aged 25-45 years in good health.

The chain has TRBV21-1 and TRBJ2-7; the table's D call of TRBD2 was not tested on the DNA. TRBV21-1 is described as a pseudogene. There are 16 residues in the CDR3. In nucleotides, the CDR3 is TGTGCCAGCAGCCTATCAAGGCTAGCGGCGTTCTACGAGCAGTACTTC. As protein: CASSLSRLAAFYEQYF.

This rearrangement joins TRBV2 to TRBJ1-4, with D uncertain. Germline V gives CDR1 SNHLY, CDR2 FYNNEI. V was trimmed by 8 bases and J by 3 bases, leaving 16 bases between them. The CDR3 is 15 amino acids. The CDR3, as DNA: TGTGCCAGCCACCCTGGGGTGGCAGCTAATGAAAAACTGTTTTTT. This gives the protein CASHPGVAANEKLFF.

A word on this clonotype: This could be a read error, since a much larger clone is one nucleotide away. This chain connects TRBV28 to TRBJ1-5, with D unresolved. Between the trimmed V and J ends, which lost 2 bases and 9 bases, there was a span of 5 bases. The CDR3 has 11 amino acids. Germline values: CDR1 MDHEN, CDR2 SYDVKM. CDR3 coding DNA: TGTGCCAGCAGTTTAGGTCCGCCCCAGCATTTT. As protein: CASSLGPPQHF.

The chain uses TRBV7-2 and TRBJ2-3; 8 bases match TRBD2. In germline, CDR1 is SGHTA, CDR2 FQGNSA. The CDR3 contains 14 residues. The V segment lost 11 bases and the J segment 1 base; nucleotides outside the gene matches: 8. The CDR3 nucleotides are TGTGCCTCCGGGGGTAGCGGGGGCACAGATACGCAGTATTTT. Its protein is CASGGSGGTDTQYF. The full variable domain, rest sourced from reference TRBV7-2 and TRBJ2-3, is GAGVSQSPSNKVTEKGKDVELRCDPISGHTALYWYRQSLGQGLEFLIYFQGNSAPDKSGLPSDRFSAERTGGSVSTLTIQRTQQEDSAVYLCASGGSGGTDTQYFGPGTRLTVL.

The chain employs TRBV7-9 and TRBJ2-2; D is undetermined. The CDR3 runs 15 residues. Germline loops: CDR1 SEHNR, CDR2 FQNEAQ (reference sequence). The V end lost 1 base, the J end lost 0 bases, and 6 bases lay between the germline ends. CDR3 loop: CASSLGSANTGELFF. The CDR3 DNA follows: TGTGCCAGCAGCTTAGGGTCCGCGAACACCGGGGAGCTGTTTTTT.

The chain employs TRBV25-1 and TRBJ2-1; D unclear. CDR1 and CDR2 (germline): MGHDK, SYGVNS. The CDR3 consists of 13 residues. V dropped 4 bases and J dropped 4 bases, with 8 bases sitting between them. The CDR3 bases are TGTGCCAGCAGTGGCTCCCATTACAATGAGCAGTTCTTC. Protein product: CASSGSHYNEQFF.

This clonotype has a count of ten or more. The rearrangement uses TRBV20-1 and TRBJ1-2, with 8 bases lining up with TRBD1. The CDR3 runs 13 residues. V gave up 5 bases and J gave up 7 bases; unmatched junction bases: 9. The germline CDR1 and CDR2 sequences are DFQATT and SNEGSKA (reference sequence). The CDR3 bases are TGCAGTGCTTTCCGGGCAGGGGGCGGTGGCTACACCTTC. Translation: CSAFRAGGGGYTF.

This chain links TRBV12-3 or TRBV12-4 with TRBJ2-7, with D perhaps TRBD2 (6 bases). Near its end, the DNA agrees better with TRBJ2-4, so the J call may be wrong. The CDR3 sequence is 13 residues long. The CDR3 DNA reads TGTGCCAGCAGCCACCATAGGGAGGTCATTCAGTACTTC. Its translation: CASSHHREVIQYF.

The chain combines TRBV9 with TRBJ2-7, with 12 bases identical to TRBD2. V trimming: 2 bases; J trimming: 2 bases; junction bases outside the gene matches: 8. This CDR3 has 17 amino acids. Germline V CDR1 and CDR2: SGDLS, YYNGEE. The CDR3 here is CASSVSSSGGGAYEQYF. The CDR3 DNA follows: TGTGCCAGCAGCGTGAGCTCTAGCGGGGGGGGCGCCTACGAGCAGTACTTC.

CDR3 nucleotide sequence: TGTGCCAGCAGCTTGGGACTGGAGGGCTATGGCTACACCTTC. Protein: CASSLGLEGYGYTF. The genes are TRBV13 and TRBJ1-2, with D maybe TRBD1 (5 bases). The CDR3 runs to 14 residues. Germline V gives CDR1 PRHDT, CDR2 FYEKMQ (reference sequence). V lost 3 bases, J lost 4 bases, and 12 bases lay in between.

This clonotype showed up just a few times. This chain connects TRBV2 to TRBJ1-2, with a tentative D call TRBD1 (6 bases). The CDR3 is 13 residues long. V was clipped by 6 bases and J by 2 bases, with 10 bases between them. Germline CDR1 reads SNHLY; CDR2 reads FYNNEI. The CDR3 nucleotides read TGTGCCAGCAGGGGGGACATCAACTATGGCTACACCTTC. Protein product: CASRGDINYGYTF.

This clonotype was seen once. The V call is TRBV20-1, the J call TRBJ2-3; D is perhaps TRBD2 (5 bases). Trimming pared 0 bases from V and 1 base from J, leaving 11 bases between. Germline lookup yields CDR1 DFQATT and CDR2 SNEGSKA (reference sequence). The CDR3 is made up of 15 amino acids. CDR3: CSARDYRGGTDTQYF. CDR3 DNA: TGCAGTGCTAGAGATTACCGGGGAGGCACAGATACGCAGTATTTT.

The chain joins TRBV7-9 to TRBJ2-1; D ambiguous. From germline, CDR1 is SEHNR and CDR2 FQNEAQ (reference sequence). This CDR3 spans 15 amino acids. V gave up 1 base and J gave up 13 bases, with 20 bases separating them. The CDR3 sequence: CASSLGTGPTETQFF. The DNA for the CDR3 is TGTGCCAGCAGCTTAGGTACGGGCCCCACAGAGACCCAGTTCTTC.